The next 21 T cell receptor beta chains were all read from a single sample in a study of cytomegalovirus exposure and HLA in healthy donors. Primers included in the PCR were 60 Vbeta and 13 Jbeta primers. Assay: immunoSEQ multiplex PCR; the TCRdb copy retains only in-frame clones and omits some. The table has tens of thousands of clones, about 75% seen once. Material: PBMCs. The receptors were sampled from a man aged 18 to 29 in good health and CMV-seronegative.

This clone has a handful of counts. V is TRBV5-1 and J is TRBJ2-7; possible D gene TRBD1, 6 bases. This CDR3 spans 15 amino acids. V lost 7 bases and J 1 base, leaving 18 bases between the germline ends. The germline V gene has CDR1 SGHRS and CDR2 YFSETQ. DNA for the CDR3: TGCGCCAGCCGCCCAGGGGCTGTGGGTTCCTACGAGCAGTACTTC. Translation gives CASRPGAVGSYEQYF. Looking up the rest from reference TRBV5-1 and TRBJ2-7 gives the full variable domain: KAGVTQTPRYLIKTRGQQVTLSCSPISGHRSVSWYQQTPGQGLQFLFEYFSETQRNKGNFPGRFSGRQFSNSRSEMNVSTLELGDSALYLCASRPGAVGSYEQYFGPGTRLTVT.

The V and J genes are TRBV7-2 and TRBJ1-1; weak D call: TRBD1 (6 bases). CDR1 and CDR2 from the germline V gene are SGHTA and FQGNSA. The CDR3 loop spans 13 amino acids. The ends were cut back, 0 bases at V and 11 bases at J, with 13 bases in the middle. The CDR3 spells CASSLAGARQAFF. CDR3 coding DNA: TGTGCCAGCAGCTTAGCGGGGGCCCGGCAGGCTTTCTTT.

The chain employs TRBV7-8 and TRBJ2-7; D is unclear. The germline CDR1 and CDR2 sequences are SGHVS and FQNEAQ. V gave up 4 bases and J gave up 7 bases, with 8 bases separating them. CDR3 length equals 11 residues. The CDR3 region has the DNA TGTGCCAGCAGCTCCGGGTGGGAGCAGTACGTC. It encodes CASSSGWEQYV.

The rearrangement joins TRBV4-2 to TRBJ1-2; 8 nucleotides line up with TRBD1. J lost 1 base, V lost 1 base, and 5 bases had no gene match. Germline lookup yields CDR1 LGHNA and CDR2 YNFKEQ. The CDR3 has 16 amino acids. The CDR3 bases are TGTGCCAGCAGCCAAGTCCGAGACAGGGGTAACTATGGCTACACCTTC. Protein sequence: CASSQVRDRGNYGYTF.

This clone was counted once. CDR3: CASSLRADTQYF. The DNA for the CDR3 is TGTGCCAGCAGCTTGCGGGCGGATACGCAGTATTTT. The chain uses TRBV7-2 and TRBJ2-3, with D possibly TRBD2 on 5 matching bases. This CDR3 comprises 12 residues. The germline gives CDR1 SGHTA, CDR2 FQGNSA. Between the trimmed V and J ends, which lost 3 bases and 6 bases, there was a span of 7 bases.

V gene TRBV6-5 combines with J gene TRBJ1-3; 7 bases map to TRBD1. CDR1 is MNHEY and CDR2 is SVGAGI in the germline V gene. The CDR3 is 13 residues long. J was trimmed by 2 bases and V by 10 bases; bases with no gene match: 5. The CDR3 spells CATRQGAGNTIYF. CDR3 DNA: TGTGCCACCCGACAGGGTGCTGGAAACACCATATATTTT.

In this sample, this clone turned up once. V is TRBV14 and J is TRBJ1-2; D possibly corresponds to TRBD1 (6 bases). The CDR3 is 13 residues long. The ends were cut back, 4 bases at V and 8 bases at J, with 14 bases in the middle. Germline V CDR1 and CDR2: SGHDN, FVKESK. The CDR3 nucleotides read TGTGCCAGCAGCCTAAGTCGGACAGAAGGCTACACCTTC. This codes for CASSLSRTEGYTF.

J is TRBJ1-1 and V is TRBV5-5, with D maybe TRBD1 (5 bases). Germline V gene lookup returns CDR1 SGHKS and CDR2 YYEKEE (reference sequence). The CDR3 spans 15 residues. Trimming pared 4 bases from V and 2 bases from J, leaving 15 bases between. The CDR3 nucleotides are TGTGCCAGCAGCCCCTGGACAAAGCTAAACACTGAAGCTTTCTTT. It is translated as CASSPWTKLNTEAFF.

The rearrangement links TRBV28 to TRBJ2-7; 9 nucleotides align to TRBD1. The CDR3 is made up of 15 amino acids. J gave up 4 bases and V 4 bases, and 8 bases lay outside the gene matches. The V gene's germline CDR1 is MDHEN and CDR2 SYDVKM. Here the CDR3 reads CASSSPGQGKYEQYF. The CDR3 nucleotides read TGTGCCAGCAGTTCCCCGGGACAGGGAAAGTACGAGCAGTACTTC.

The rearrangement links TRBV27 to TRBJ2-1; a possible D gene is TRBD1 (7 bases). Germline V CDR1 and CDR2: MNHEY, SMNVEV (reference sequence). V was shortened by 7 bases and J by 7 bases, with 20 bases between the two germline ends. This CDR3 has 15 residues. The CDR3 spells CASTSEGARRNEQFF. The CDR3 DNA is TGTGCCAGCACCTCGGAGGGGGCCCGGAGAAATGAGCAGTTCTTC.

This sequence joins TRBV7-9 and TRBJ2-7; TRBD2 is a possible D gene (6 bases). The CDR3 loop spans 13 amino acids. Trimming removed 5 bases at V and 10 bases at J, with 18 bases between. Germline V gene sequence: CDR1 SEHNR, CDR2 FQNEAQ (reference sequence). The CDR3 bases are TGTGCCAGCAGCCGGACGGGGGATTCCTCCCAGTACGTC. Its translation: CASSRTGDSSQYV.

This clone was counted once. This rearrangement joins TRBV7-3 to TRBJ1-4; D remains unclear. Deletions cut 2 bases from V and 6 bases from J, with 10 bases between. Germline V gives CDR1 SGHTA, CDR2 FQGTGA. This CDR3 has 14 residues. The CDR3 spells CASSLYPLDEKLFF. In nucleotides, the CDR3 is TGTGCCAGCAGCTTATACCCTTTAGATGAAAAACTGTTTTTT.

The J gene is TRBJ2-7, the V gene TRBV30; weak D call: TRBD1 (6 bases). The length of the CDR3 is 15 residues. V was clipped by 0 bases and J by 1 base, with 13 bases between them. Germline assignment: CDR1 GTSNPN and CDR2 SVGIG (reference sequence). The CDR3 protein is CAWSVRTVASYEQYF. The CDR3 coding sequence is TGTGCCTGGAGTGTACGGACAGTAGCTTCCTACGAGCAGTACTTC.

This clone was observed a few times. This CDR3 reads CASSLSGSGNEQFF. CDR3 in DNA: TGTGCCAGCAGCTTATCCGGGTCTGGGAATGAGCAGTTCTTC. The rearrangement joins TRBV7-3 to TRBJ2-1, with D hard to call. In germline, CDR1 is SGHTA, CDR2 FQGTGA. The V and J ends lost 2 bases and 7 bases respectively, with 12 bases between them. This CDR3 is 14 amino acids long.

The chain uses TRBV28 and TRBJ1-2, with a tentative D call TRBD1 (5 bases). V lost 6 bases to trimming and J lost 5 bases, with 10 bases between them. The CDR3 sequence is 12 residues long. The V gene's germline CDR1 is MDHEN and CDR2 SYDVKM. The CDR3 sequence is CASSPGMYGYTF. In DNA, the CDR3 is TGTGCCAGCAGCCCAGGGATGTATGGCTACACCTTC.

The rearrangement uses TRBV10-2 and TRBJ2-5; 9 nucleotides agree with TRBD1. The CDR3 contains 15 residues. V trimming: 3 bases; J trimming: 3 bases; junction bases outside the gene matches: 5. In germline, CDR1 is WSHSY, CDR2 SAAADI. CDR3 sequence: CASSEHRDREETQYF. CDR3 nucleotides: TGCGCCAGCAGTGAACATAGGGACAGGGAAGAGACCCAGTACTTC.

J is TRBJ2-2 and V is TRBV4-3, with 10 bases aligning to TRBD1. Per germline, CDR1 LGHNA and CDR2 YSLEER. V shed 1 base, J shed 13 bases, and the junction held 9 bases outside the gene matches. There are 15 residues in the CDR3. The CDR3 reads CASSQGTGGGKGLFF. In DNA form, the CDR3 reads TGCGCCAGCAGCCAAGGGACAGGGGGAGGAAAAGGGCTGTTTTTT.

The rearrangement uses TRBV11-1 and TRBJ2-4; 16 nucleotides match TRBD2. The CDR3 spans 18 residues. The V segment lost 3 bases and the J segment 2 bases; nucleotides outside the gene matches: 4. The V gene's germline CDR1 is SGHAT and CDR2 FQDESV (reference sequence). CDR3 sequence (DNA): TGTGCCAGCAGCTTCGGGACTAGCGGGGGGGCCACCAAAAACATTCAGTACTTC. It translates to CASSFGTSGGATKNIQYF.

The chain carries TRBV29-1 and TRBJ1-5; a possible D gene is TRBD1 (5 bases). V dropped 4 bases and J dropped 6 bases, with 10 bases sitting between them. The CDR3 extends over 12 amino acids. From germline, CDR1 is SQVTM and CDR2 ANQGSEA. Here the CDR3 DNA reads TGCAGCGTTGGGGGGGGAAGTCAGCCCCAGCATTTT. It specifies CSVGGGSQPQHF. The full variable domain, rest sourced from reference TRBV29-1 and TRBJ1-5, is SAVISQKPSRDICQRGTSLTIQCQVDSQVTMMFWYRQQPGQSLTLIATANQGSEATYESGFVIDKFPISRPNLTFSTLTVSNMSPEDSSIYLCSVGGGSQPQHFGDGTRLSIL.

The chain employs TRBV30 and TRBJ2-6; 7 bases are shared with TRBD1. The V gene end was trimmed by 3 bases and the J gene end by 1 base; junction bases not matched to a gene: 6. Germline V lookup: CDR1 GTSNPN, CDR2 SVGIG (reference sequence). This CDR3 spans 16 amino acids. The CDR3 loop is CAWSADRWSGANVLTF. The CDR3 DNA sequence: TGTGCCTGGAGCGCGGACAGGTGGTCTGGGGCCAACGTCCTGACTTTC.

The genes are TRBV2 and TRBJ1-2, with TRBD1 as a possible D gene (5 bases). This CDR3 has 15 residues. CDR1 and CDR2 from the germline V gene are SNHLY and FYNNEI. Trimming removed 6 bases from V and 6 bases from J, with 20 bases in between. CDR3 DNA sequence: TGTGCCAGCAGAAAGAGTACAGGATCGCCCGATGGCTACACCTTC. Translation gives CASRKSTGSPDGYTF.